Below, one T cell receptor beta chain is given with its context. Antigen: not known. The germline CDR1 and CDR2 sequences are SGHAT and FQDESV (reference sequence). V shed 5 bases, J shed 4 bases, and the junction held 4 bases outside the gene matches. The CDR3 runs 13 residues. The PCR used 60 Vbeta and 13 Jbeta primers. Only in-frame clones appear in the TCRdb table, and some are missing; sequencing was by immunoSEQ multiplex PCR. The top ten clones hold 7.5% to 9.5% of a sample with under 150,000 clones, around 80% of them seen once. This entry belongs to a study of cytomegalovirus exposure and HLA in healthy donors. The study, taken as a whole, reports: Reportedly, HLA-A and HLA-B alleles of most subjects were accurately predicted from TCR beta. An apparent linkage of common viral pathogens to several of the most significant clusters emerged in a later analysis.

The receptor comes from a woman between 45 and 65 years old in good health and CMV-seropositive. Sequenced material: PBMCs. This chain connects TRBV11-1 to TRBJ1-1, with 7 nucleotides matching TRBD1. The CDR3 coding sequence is TGTGCCAGCAGCCAAAGGGGGCTCACTGAAGCTTTCTTT. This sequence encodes CASSQRGLTEAFF.